This passage covers 18 T cell receptor beta chains from one sample sequenced in a study of early stage breast cancer tumors. Using immunoSEQ multiplex PCR, the repertoire was profiled, and TCRdb retains in-frame clones only, with some absent. The table lists fewer than 70,000 clones, 65% to 80% of them singletons. The specimen was blood. Receptors originate from a person aged 25 to 39 with breast cancer.

The V and J genes are TRBV7-6 and TRBJ1-2; 8 bases are shared with TRBD1. The CDR3 covers 15 residues. CDR1 and CDR2 from the germline V gene are SGHVS and FNYEAQ. Trimming cost V 5 bases and J 5 bases; bases outside gene matches: 10. The CDR3 reads CASSPQGALKYGYTF. DNA for the CDR3: TGTGCCAGCAGCCCCCAGGGGGCCCTGAAGTATGGCTACACCTTC.

The chain links TRBV7-2 to TRBJ2-7; perhaps D is TRBD1 or TRBD2 (5 bases each). Trimming removed 1 base from V and 6 bases from J, with 16 bases in between. The CDR3 totals 15 residues. Germline V CDR1 and CDR2: SGHTA, FQGNSA. The CDR3 DNA reads as TGTGCCAGCAGCTTAGACCGGGGACCTACAGCCGAGCAGTACTTC. Protein product: CASSLDRGPTAEQYF.

The chain combines TRBV28 with TRBJ1-2; no firm D call. The CDR3 consists of 11 residues. V dropped 7 bases and J dropped 9 bases, with 12 bases sitting between them. CDR1 and CDR2 from the germline V gene are MDHEN and SYDVKM. CDR3 nucleotide sequence: TGTGCCAGCAAAGAAGGGAGGAGCTACACCTTC. Its translation: CASKEGRSYTF.

The rearrangement uses TRBV2 and TRBJ2-2; 14 positions match TRBD2. The V and J ends lost 6 bases and 6 bases, in that order; junction bases with no gene match: 3. CDR3 size: 15 residues. Germline CDR1 reads SNHLY; CDR2 reads FYNNEI. CDR3 DNA sequence: TGTGCCAGCAGGGGACTAGCGGGAGTTTCCGGGGAGCTGTTTTTT. It yields the protein CASRGLAGVSGELFF.

This clone was observed once. The chain links TRBV19 to TRBJ1-2; a possible D gene is TRBD1 (5 bases). V was cut by 7 bases and J by 0 bases, with 15 bases left in between. The germline gives CDR1 LNHDA, CDR2 SQIVND (reference sequence). CDR3 size: 15 residues. CDR3 sequence: CASTDPGHANYGYTF. DNA for the CDR3: TGTGCCAGTACCGATCCGGGGCACGCTAACTATGGCTACACCTTC.

This sequence joins TRBV19 and TRBJ2-1; 14 bases are shared with TRBD2. The CDR3 runs 18 residues. With 6 bases clipped from V and 7 bases from J, the junction kept 14 bases outside the gene matches. Germline V gene data show CDR1 as LNHDA and CDR2 as SQIVND (reference sequence). This CDR3 is CASSKWVRGLAGENEQFF. As DNA, the CDR3 is TGTGCCAGTAGCAAATGGGTAAGGGGACTAGCGGGAGAAAATGAGCAGTTCTTC.

The rearrangement links TRBV7-9 to TRBJ2-5; 9 bases line up with TRBD1. Germline V gene sequence: CDR1 SEHNR, CDR2 FQNEAQ (reference sequence). V was clipped by 5 bases and J by 2 bases; unmatched bases: 9. The CDR3 is 16 amino acids. The CDR3 DNA follows: TGTGCCAGCAGCCAACCCCGGACAGGGGATCAAGAGACCCAGTACTTC. Protein product: CASSQPRTGDQETQYF.

This clone occurred a few times. This chain joins TRBV19 and TRBJ1-4; D is undetermined. Germline V gene data show CDR1 as LNHDA and CDR2 as SQIVND (reference sequence). Between the trimmed V and J ends, which lost 3 bases and 13 bases, there was a span of 12 bases. CDR3 length: 12 residues. CDR3 sequence: CASSIDSRRLFF. CDR3 nucleotide sequence: TGTGCCAGTAGTATTGACTCTCGGAGACTGTTTTTT.

This rearrangement joins TRBV4-3 to TRBJ2-1; 7 bases match TRBD1. This CDR3 has 14 amino acids. CDR1 is LGHNA and CDR2 is YSLEER in the germline V gene. V was pared by 4 bases and J by 1 base, with 1 base of the junction left unmatched. The CDR3 loop reads CASSPTGSYNEQFF. CDR3 in DNA: TGCGCCAGCAGCCCGACAGGGTCCTACAATGAGCAGTTCTTC.

The V and J genes are TRBV7-2 and TRBJ2-7, with unresolved D. The CDR3 contains 13 residues. CDR1 SGHTA and CDR2 FQGNSA come from the germline V gene. The V and J ends lost 1 base and 1 base respectively, with 5 bases between them. CDR3 sequence (DNA): TGTGCCAGCAGCTTAGATAGATCCTACGAGCAGTACTTC. Its protein product is CASSLDRSYEQYF.

The table lists this clone with a count of one. This chain joins TRBV18 and TRBJ2-5; D call uncertain. Trimming took 1 base from V and 0 from J, leaving 6 bases between them. There are 14 residues in the CDR3. Germline CDR1 reads KGHSH; CDR2 reads LQKENI. The CDR3 sequence is CASSPQNYQETQYF. The CDR3 DNA follows: TGTGCCAGCTCACCACAAAACTACCAAGAGACCCAGTACTTC.

This rearrangement joins TRBV7-9 to TRBJ2-7, with TRBD2 matching over 7 bases. The CDR3 covers 14 residues. From germline, CDR1 is SEHNR and CDR2 FQNEAQ (reference sequence). The V and J ends lost 8 bases and 6 bases, in that order; junction bases with no gene match: 13. The CDR3 coding sequence is TGTGCCAGCTTTCGCGGGAGTATCGGTAGCGAGCAGTACTTC. Translation: CASFRGSIGSEQYF.

In DNA, the CDR3 is TGTGCCAGCAGCCCAGGGAATAAAAACACAGATACGCAGTATTTT. Residues: CASSPGNKNTDTQYF. The V call is TRBV7-7, the J call TRBJ2-3; tentative D call: TRBD1 (5 bases). This CDR3 comprises 15 residues. The germline V gene has CDR1 SSHAT and CDR2 FNYEAQ (reference sequence). V was shortened by 5 bases and J by 2 bases, with 14 bases between the two germline ends.

This clone was seen more than once but under ten times. The chain combines TRBV5-6 with TRBJ1-2, with no clear D. The length of the CDR3 is 13 residues. V lost 0 bases and J lost 8, with 11 bases in between. From germline, CDR1 is SGHDT and CDR2 YYEEEE. The CDR3 region is CASSLVPGSGYTF. CDR3 bases: TGTGCCAGCAGCTTGGTACCGGGGAGCGGCTACACCTTC.

This clone was picked up one time. The chain employs TRBV6-5 and TRBJ1-1; no firm D call. In germline, CDR1 is MNHEY, CDR2 SVGAGI. The CDR3 contains 15 residues. Trimming took 6 bases from V and 1 from J, leaving 15 bases between them. The CDR3 bases are TGTGCCAGCAGCCGGAGCACATTTACGAACACTGAAGCTTTCTTT. Protein: CASSRSTFTNTEAFF.

The chain has TRBV7-2 and TRBJ2-3, with 9 bases that match TRBD2. This CDR3 contains 15 residues. Germline V lookup: CDR1 SGHTA, CDR2 FQGNSA. The V gene end was trimmed by 1 base and the J gene end by 5 bases; junction bases not matched to a gene: 4. Written as DNA, the CDR3 is TGTGCCAGCAGCTTAGTGCTAGCGGGAAGAGATACGCAGTATTTT. It translates to CASSLVLAGRDTQYF.

This sequence joins TRBV6-5 and TRBJ2-1; 7 bases are shared with TRBD1. The CDR3 has 13 amino acids. Germline V gene lookup returns CDR1 MNHEY and CDR2 SVGAGI. J was trimmed by 4 bases and V by 6 bases; bases with no gene match: 3. The DNA of the CDR3 is TGTGCCAGCAGCCCGGGACAGTACAATGAGCAGTTCTTC. Amino acids: CASSPGQYNEQFF.

This chain uses TRBV9 with TRBJ2-5; D call uncertain. Germline V CDR1 and CDR2: SGDLS, YYNGEE. This CDR3 contains 13 residues. V was trimmed by 3 bases and J by 1 base, leaving 7 bases between them. The CDR3 DNA reads TGTGCCAGCAGCGGAACCTCCCAAGAGACCCAGTACTTC. It encodes CASSGTSQETQYF.